The 13 T cell receptor beta chains below all came from one sample that was sequenced in a study of T cells in Graves' hyperthyroidism and ophthalmopathy. TCR beta CDR3 regions were amplified from RNA. A set of HTBI primers served as the primers for a first-round RT-PCR of the TCR CDR3. MiXCR, applied by TCRdb to the multiplex PCR reads, yields one record per CDR3 protein. The profile covers nearly 750,000 distinct CDR3 sequences, with 30% to 40% appearing a single time and around 31% taken by the ten largest. Sample: blood. All receptors come from a woman aged 40 to 50 with Graves' hyperthyroidism.

This clonotype has ten or more counts. The chain combines TRBV12-3 or TRBV12-4 with TRBJ2-2, with D hard to call. The CDR3 consists of 13 residues. The ends were cut back, 5 bases at V and 9 bases at J, with 13 bases in the middle. The CDR3 loop is CASSPGGVWELFF. The DNA for the CDR3 is TGTGCCAGCAGTCCAGGTGGTGTGTGGGAGCTGTTTTTT.

This clonotype was observed a few times. The chain recombines TRBV27 with TRBJ1-2; 7 positions agree with TRBD1. Trimming cost V 5 bases and J 7 bases; bases outside gene matches: 10. CDR1 and CDR2 from the germline V gene are MNHEY and SMNVEV (reference sequence). The CDR3 is 14 amino acids. The CDR3 protein is CASSLNDRVLGYTF. The CDR3 coding sequence is TGTGCCAGCAGTCTAAACGACAGGGTACTTGGCTACACCTTC.

This sequence joins TRBV10-3 and TRBJ2-7; D is unresolved. CDR3 length equals 15 residues. Per germline, CDR1 ENHRY and CDR2 SYGVKD. The V end was cut by 5 bases, the J end by 1 base, with 15 bases between. The CDR3: CAISYSRSDSYEQYF. CDR3 DNA: TGTGCCATCAGTTACTCGAGGTCGGATTCCTACGAGCAGTACTTC.

Worth noting for this clonotype: The junction differs from germline at one of its ends, possibly a read error. This chain joins TRBV6-4 and TRBJ1-5, with D perhaps TRBD1 (6 bases). CDR3 length equals 11 residues. Looked up from germline, CDR1 is MRHNA and CDR2 is SNTAGT. CDR3 region: CATSDSGAQHF. The CDR3 coding sequence is TGTGCCACCAGTGACTCAGGGGCCCAGCATTTT.

In this sample, this clonotype turned up many times. The V gene is TRBV5-6, the J gene TRBJ2-2, with D hard to call. This CDR3 has 13 residues. The germline CDR1 and CDR2 sequences are SGHDT and YYEEEE. The ends were cut back, 6 bases at V and 4 bases at J, with 10 bases in the middle. CDR3 protein: CASNHGPTGELFF. The CDR3 DNA sequence: TGTGCCAGCAACCACGGACCCACCGGGGAGCTGTTTTTT.

This clonotype was found once. This sequence may be a read error, since a much larger clone differs from it by one base. The rearrangement uses TRBV4-1 and TRBJ1-1, with D possibly being TRBD1 (5 bases). The germline V and J ends were trimmed by 1 base and 11 bases, with 20 bases remaining between them. Germline V gene lookup returns CDR1 MGHRA and CDR2 YSYEKL. This CDR3 region has 15 residues. CDR3 protein: CASSQGRDGGESAFF. As DNA, the CDR3 is TGCGCCAGCAGCCAAGGTCGAGATGGAGGGGAGTCGGCTTTCTTT.

V usage is TRBV5-1 and J usage is TRBJ2-1; TRBD1 matches 11 bases. V was pared by 5 bases and J by 7 bases, with 8 bases of the junction left unmatched. The CDR3 spans 15 residues. Germline V gives CDR1 SGHRS, CDR2 YFSETQ. CDR3 region: CASRPAGQGGNEQFF. The CDR3 bases are TGCGCCAGCAGGCCGGCGGGACAGGGGGGGAATGAGCAGTTCTTC.

This clonotype occurred many times. In DNA form, the CDR3 reads TGCAGCGTTGTGGAGGGGGCTAGCTATGGCTACACCTTC. Protein sequence: CSVVEGASYGYTF. The gene calls are TRBV29-1 and TRBJ1-2, with 7 bases identical to TRBD1. Germline CDR1 is SQVTM and CDR2 is ANQGSEA. The CDR3 consists of 13 residues. V dropped 4 bases and J dropped 4; count of bases not matched to a gene: 6.

The genes are TRBV5-1 and TRBJ1-1; the match to TRBD1 covers 7 bases. Trimming at V came to 4 bases and at J to 4 bases, leaving 4 bases not matched to a gene. Germline lookup yields CDR1 SGHRS and CDR2 YFSETQ. The CDR3 is made up of 13 amino acids. In DNA form, the CDR3 reads TGCGCCAGCAGCACCGACAGGGCCACTGAAGCTTTCTTT. It yields the protein CASSTDRATEAFF.

V usage is TRBV5-5 and J usage is TRBJ2-2, with 7 bases fitting TRBD2. CDR1 is SGHKS, CDR2 YYEKEE, per germline (reference sequence). Germline trimming cut 6 bases from V and 1 base from J; bases unmatched to any gene: 6. This CDR3 contains 15 residues. The CDR3 DNA follows: TGTGCCAGCACTCGGTCGGGGGGGAACACCGGGGAGCTGTTTTTT. This codes for CASTRSGGNTGELFF.

This rearrangement joins TRBV6-6 to TRBJ1-5; D is uncertain. The germline CDR1 and CDR2 sequences are MNHNY and SVGAGI (reference sequence). There are 14 residues in the CDR3. Trimming cost V 5 bases and J 0 bases, with 8 bases left between them. The CDR3 region is CASSDIDSNQPQHF. The CDR3 DNA follows: TGTGCCAGCAGTGATATCGATAGCAATCAGCCCCAGCATTTT.

This clonotype was counted at least ten times. This chain connects TRBV10-3 to TRBJ1-5; maybe TRBD1 (6 bases). This CDR3 spans 13 amino acids. V gave up 6 bases and J gave up 6 bases, with 12 bases separating them. CDR1 is ENHRY and CDR2 is SYGVKD in the germline V gene. The CDR3 DNA reads TGTGCCATCAGCCAGGGGCTAGGTCAGCCCCAGCATTTT. Amino acid sequence: CAISQGLGQPQHF.

This clonotype was seen a few times. This chain links TRBV5-4 with TRBJ1-1; the D is unclear. Germline V gene lookup returns CDR1 SGHNT and CDR2 YYREEE (reference sequence). V gave up 2 bases and J gave up 2 bases, with 13 bases separating them. CDR3 length: 15 residues. The CDR3: CASSLRLGENTEAFF. In DNA, the CDR3 is TGTGCCAGCAGCTTAAGGTTGGGTGAAAACACTGAAGCTTTCTTT.